The entry below gives a single T cell receptor (beta chain) sequence along with its context. These data belong to a study of blood T cell repertoires in COVID-19. The wider study: Sites in the United States, Italy and Spain provided acute and convalescent COVID-19 samples.

Only in-frame clones appear in the TCRdb table, and some are missing; sequencing was by immunoSEQ multiplex PCR. Of more than 100,000 clones in the sample, 80% to 85% were seen once. Assignments of participants to cohorts depended upon their own reported clinical history. Resolution of symptoms, clearance, or two negative PCRs was present in recovered Cohort 3 donors. The sequenced material came from PBMCs or T cells enriched from blood (not recorded which). The clonotype comes from a woman aged 30 to 39 who had recovered from COVID-19.

CDR3 loop: CASSFGRVSSSNTGELFF. The CDR3 DNA follows: TGCGCCAGCAGCTTTGGCAGGGTATCTTCCTCTAACACCGGGGAGCTGTTTTTT. The chain recombines TRBV5-1 with TRBJ2-2, with D tentatively TRBD1 (5 bases). V was pared by 2 bases and J by 2 bases, with 19 bases between. CDR3 length equals 18 residues. From germline, CDR1 is SGHRS and CDR2 YFSETQ.